One sample yielded the 27 T cell receptor beta chains listed below, sequenced in a study of cytomegalovirus exposure and HLA in healthy donors. The PCR ran on 60 Vbeta and 13 Jbeta primers. Only in-frame clones appear in the TCRdb table, and some are missing; sequencing was by immunoSEQ multiplex PCR. The sample lists about 150,000 clones, roughly 72% seen once, with roughly 2.1% in the top ten. The sequenced material came from PBMCs. The receptors originated from a man aged 40-49 years in good health and CMV-seronegative.

The V call is TRBV5-6, the J call TRBJ2-6; D is undetermined. CDR3 length: 12 residues. CDR1 is SGHDT, CDR2 YYEEEE, per germline. V lost 10 bases to trimming and J lost 4 bases, with 9 bases between them. The CDR3 reads CAGERGANVLTF. CDR3 coding DNA: TGTGCCGGCGAGAGGGGGGCCAACGTCCTGACTTTC.

The rearrangement joins TRBV4-2 to TRBJ1-6; TRBD1 agrees at 11 bases. V lost 1 base and J lost 10; bases outside the gene matches: 9. CDR1 and CDR2 (germline): LGHNA, YNFKEQ. This CDR3 region has 17 residues. DNA of the CDR3: TGTGCCAGCAGCCAAGCCGGGACAGGGGGGTTCAACTCACCCCTCCACTTT. The encoded protein is CASSQAGTGGFNSPLHF.

Note on this clone: Mismatch with germline at one junction end may stem from a read error. The rearrangement joins TRBV7-6 to TRBJ2-1; TRBD2 agrees at 7 bases. Germline CDR1 SGHVS, CDR2 FNYEAQ. The CDR3 is made up of 14 amino acids. CDR3 loop: CASSLAGGRNEQFF. For the CDR3, the DNA is TGTGCCAGCAGCTTAGCGGGAGGGAGGAATGAGCAATTCTTC.

The J gene is TRBJ1-1, the V gene TRBV7-9; D remains ambiguous. Germline V gene data show CDR1 as SEHNR and CDR2 as FQNEAQ (reference sequence). The V gene lost 2 bases and the J gene lost 11 bases, with 15 bases spanning the gap. This CDR3 comprises 13 residues. The CDR3 here is CASSLYEGLGAFF. The CDR3 DNA reads TGTGCCAGCAGCTTATATGAGGGCCTTGGGGCTTTCTTT.

This clone showed up just a few times. The J gene is TRBJ2-3, the V gene TRBV10-2, with D maybe TRBD1 (5 bases). V lost 2 bases and J 5 bases, leaving 14 bases between the germline ends. The germline V gene has CDR1 WSHSY and CDR2 SAAADI. The CDR3 totals 15 residues. Here the CDR3 reads CASSEVVQGKDTQYF. In DNA, the CDR3 is TGCGCCAGCAGTGAGGTCGTGCAGGGAAAAGATACGCAGTATTTT.

The chain employs TRBV27 and TRBJ2-1, with 11 bases identical to TRBD2. V dropped 5 bases and J dropped 9; count of bases not matched to a gene: 6. This CDR3 region has 14 residues. Germline values: CDR1 MNHEY, CDR2 SMNVEV (reference sequence). The CDR3 DNA reads as TGTGCCAGCAGTGGGCTAGCGGGAGGAGGTGAGCAGTTCTTC. This translates into CASSGLAGGGEQFF.

The chain combines TRBV6-5 with TRBJ1-2; TRBD1 aligns across 8 bases. V shed 4 bases, J shed 7 bases, and the junction held 14 bases outside the gene matches. The CDR3 runs 16 residues. Per the germline V gene, CDR1 is MNHEY and CDR2 is SVGAGI. The CDR3 region has the DNA TGTGCCAGCAGTTCGACAGGGGCACGGAGAAGAGTTGGCTACACCTTC. This encodes CASSSTGARRRVGYTF.

The V and J genes are TRBV13 and TRBJ1-1, with 8 bases that match TRBD1. Germline CDR1 and CDR2: PRHDT and FYEKMQ (reference sequence). The trim removed 5 bases at V and 4 bases at J, leaving 6 bases unmatched. There are 14 residues in the CDR3. The CDR3 nucleotides are TGTGCCAGCAGCACCTGGCAGGGGGCCACTGAAGCTTTCTTT. Amino acid sequence: CASSTWQGATEAFF. The full variable domain, with the rest looked up from reference TRBV13 and TRBJ1-1, is AAGVIQSPRHLIKEKRETATLKCYPIPRHDTVYWYQQGPGQDPQFLISFYEKMQSDKGSIPDRFSAQQFSDYHSELNMSSLELGDSALYFCASSTWQGATEAFFGQGTRLTVV.

Concerning this clone itself: Additional DNA sequences in this sample encode the identical CDR3. This chain links TRBV5-6 with TRBJ2-7; TRBD1 aligns across 11 bases. CDR3 length equals 16 residues. CDR1 and CDR2 (germline): SGHDT, YYEEEE. V shed 0 bases and J 3 bases; nucleotides not matched to a gene: 5. The CDR3 DNA is TGTGCCAGCAGCTTGGTATGGACAGGGGGCGTCTACGAGCAGTACTTC. Its translation: CASSLVWTGGVYEQYF.

The rearrangement joins TRBV28 to TRBJ2-3; D is possibly TRBD1 (6 bases). The CDR3 is 16 amino acids. V lost 1 base, J lost 2 bases, and 13 bases lay in between. Germline values: CDR1 MDHEN, CDR2 SYDVKM. This chain's CDR3 is CASSLSGTHTTDTQYF. CDR3 bases: TGTGCCAGCAGTTTATCGGGGACACATACCACAGATACGCAGTATTTT.

V gene TRBV7-3 combines with J gene TRBJ2-6; 7 nucleotides match TRBD1. The germline gives CDR1 SGHTA, CDR2 FQGTGA. This CDR3 is 15 amino acids long. With V trimmed by 5 bases and J by 0 bases, 1 base remained unmatched. CDR3 sequence (DNA): TGTGCCAGCAGCGGGACAGTCTCTGGGGCCAACGTCCTGACTTTC. Its translation: CASSGTVSGANVLTF.

This clone was recorded a few times. V is TRBV28 and J is TRBJ1-1; 7 bases match TRBD1. The germline gives CDR1 MDHEN, CDR2 SYDVKM. Trimming cost V 2 bases and J 1 base; bases outside gene matches: 7. This CDR3 spans 16 amino acids. In DNA form, the CDR3 reads TGTGCCAGCAGTTTAGAGGGGACAGTTAAGAACACTGAAGCTTTCTTT. This gives the protein CASSLEGTVKNTEAFF. Based on the CDR3 plus reference TRBV28 and TRBJ1-1, the full variable domain is DVKVTQSSRYLVKRTGEKVFLECVQDMDHENMFWYRQDPGLGLRLIYFSYDVKMKEKGDIPEGYSVSREKKERFSLILESASTNQTSMYLCASSLEGTVKNTEAFFGQGTRLTVV.

This chain uses TRBV7-9 with TRBJ1-1, with 8 bases lining up with TRBD1. V dropped 1 base and J dropped 5; count of bases not matched to a gene: 0. The length of the CDR3 is 13 residues. Germline lookup yields CDR1 SEHNR and CDR2 FQNEAQ (reference sequence). In nucleotides, the CDR3 is TGTGCCAGCAGCTTAGGACAGGGGACTGAAGCTTTCTTT. The encoded protein is CASSLGQGTEAFF.

This sequence joins TRBV15 and TRBJ2-1, with TRBD2 as a possible D gene (6 bases). The CDR3 is made up of 13 amino acids. The germline CDR1 and CDR2 sequences are LNHNV and YYDKDF (reference sequence). Trimming left V 4 bases short and J 8 bases short, with 12 bases between. Here the CDR3 DNA reads TGTGCCACCAGCACGGGTTGGGGGGATGAGCAGTTCTTC. Amino acids: CATSTGWGDEQFF.

V and J are TRBV10-3 and TRBJ2-3, with 7 nucleotides matching TRBD1. V lost 8 bases, J lost 0 bases, and 5 bases stayed unmatched. The CDR3 covers 14 residues. Looked up from germline, CDR1 is ENHRY and CDR2 is SYGVKD. The CDR3 protein is CAIGTGASTDTQYF. CDR3 DNA sequence: TGTGCCATCGGAACAGGGGCAAGCACAGATACGCAGTATTTT.

The chain carries TRBV6-1 and TRBJ1-5, with 8 nucleotides matching TRBD1. This CDR3 spans 15 amino acids. CDR1 and CDR2 (germline): MNHNS, SASEGT. V dropped 6 bases and J dropped 6; count of bases not matched to a gene: 10. Here the CDR3 reads CASRTDRAYGQPQHF. The CDR3 DNA reads TGTGCCAGCAGGACGGACAGGGCGTATGGTCAGCCCCAGCATTTT.

The genes are TRBV7-9 and TRBJ1-1; 8 bases are a match to TRBD1. Germline assignment: CDR1 SEHNR and CDR2 FQNEAQ (reference sequence). The CDR3 is 15 amino acids. V lost 5 bases and J lost 4; bases outside the gene matches: 9. CDR3 DNA: TGTGCCAGCAGCACGAGTGACAGGGGTGGCACTGAAGCTTTCTTT. Its translation: CASSTSDRGGTEAFF.

This clone was found a few times. The chain has TRBV28 and TRBJ2-1; a weak D match, TRBD2 (5 bases). This CDR3 spans 17 amino acids. Per germline, CDR1 MDHEN and CDR2 SYDVKM. V lost 5 bases, J lost 0 bases, and 17 bases lay in between. CDR3 protein: CASSPSRTAPSYNEQFF. For the CDR3, the DNA is TGTGCCAGCAGTCCATCGAGGACTGCCCCCTCCTACAATGAGCAGTTCTTC.

The CDR3 DNA follows: TGTGCCTGGACGGGACACATGAACACTGAAGCTTTCTTT. Amino acid sequence: CAWTGHMNTEAFF. J is TRBJ1-1 and V is TRBV30; tentative D call: TRBD1 (6 bases). Deletions cut 4 bases from V and 0 bases from J, with 9 bases between. Germline V gene sequence: CDR1 GTSNPN, CDR2 SVGIG (reference sequence). The CDR3 runs to 13 residues. Together with reference TRBV30 and TRBJ1-1, the CDR3 gives the full variable domain: SQTIHQWPATLVQPVGSPLSLECTVEGTSNPNLYWYRQAAGRGLQLLFYSVGIGQISSEVPQNLSASRPQDRQFILSSKKLLLSDSGFYLCAWTGHMNTEAFFGQGTRLTVV.

This clone is a singleton in its sample. V gene TRBV30 combines with J gene TRBJ1-4; possibly TRBD1 for D (6 bases). The CDR3 length is 16 residues. With 4 bases removed from V and 7 bases from J, the gap between germline ends came to 22 bases. CDR1 GTSNPN and CDR2 SVGIG come from the germline V gene (reference sequence). The CDR3, as DNA: TGTGCCTGGACTCAGCCCGGGACAATAGTTACTGAAAAACTGTTTTTT. Translating it yields CAWTQPGTIVTEKLFF. The variable domain in full, completed from reference TRBV30 and TRBJ1-4, reads SQTIHQWPATLVQPVGSPLSLECTVEGTSNPNLYWYRQAAGRGLQLLFYSVGIGQISSEVPQNLSASRPQDRQFILSSKKLLLSDSGFYLCAWTQPGTIVTEKLFFGSGTQLSVL.

This sequence joins TRBV6-5 and TRBJ1-1, with D perhaps TRBD1 (6 bases). V lost 4 bases to trimming and J lost 3 bases, with 18 bases between them. The CDR3 extends over 16 amino acids. Germline V gene lookup returns CDR1 MNHEY and CDR2 SVGAGI. CDR3 bases: TGTGCCAGCAGTTGGCGAACAGGGTCGACGGACACTGAAGCTTTCTTT. This codes for CASSWRTGSTDTEAFF.

The chain carries TRBV5-1 and TRBJ2-5, with 10 bases fitting TRBD1. The DNA end lines up better with TRBJ2-7; the J call may be wrong. Germline V gives CDR1 SGHRS, CDR2 YFSETQ. This CDR3 comprises 20 residues. The CDR3 loop is CASSLLFGTGARISTYEQYF. The CDR3 DNA reads as TGCGCCAGCAGCTTGTTGTTTGGGACAGGGGCCCGAATATCCACCTACGAGCAGTACTTC.

The chain uses TRBV7-8 and TRBJ2-4, with TRBD2 matching over 13 bases. V was clipped by 5 bases and J by 10 bases; unmatched bases: 5. CDR3 size: 14 residues. The germline V gene encodes CDR1 SGHVS and CDR2 FQNEAQ. CDR3 sequence: CASSRGLAGTIQYF. The CDR3 region has the DNA TGTGCCAGCAGCCGGGGACTAGCGGGGACGATTCAGTACTTC.

CDR3 DNA: TGTGCCAGCAGCTTAGGACAGCGCACAGATACGCAGTATTTT. Translating it yields CASSLGQRTDTQYF. The chain couples TRBV11-3 to TRBJ2-3, with D possibly TRBD1 on 5 matching bases. In germline, CDR1 is SGHNT, CDR2 YENEEA. V was clipped by 1 base and J by 1 base, with 6 bases between them. The CDR3 is 14 residues long. Combining the CDR3 with reference TRBV11-3 and TRBJ2-3 gives the whole variable domain EAGVVQSPRYKIIEKKQPVAFWCNPISGHNTLYWYLQNLGQGPELLIRYENEEAVDDSQLPKDRFSAERLKGVDSTLKIQPAELGDSAVYLCASSLGQRTDTQYFGPGTRLTVL.

This sequence joins TRBV6-1 and TRBJ2-2; 9 bases match TRBD1. This CDR3 has 13 amino acids. CDR1 MNHNS and CDR2 SASEGT come from the germline V gene. With 6 bases clipped from V and 7 bases from J, the junction kept 3 bases outside the gene matches. For the CDR3, the DNA is TGTGCCAGCAGCGACAGGGGGGTCGGGGAGCTGTTTTTT. This sequence encodes CASSDRGVGELFF.

On this clone: The junction departs from germline at one end; a sequencing error may be responsible. This rearrangement joins TRBV6-5 to TRBJ1-5; a possible D gene is TRBD1 (5 bases). The germline gives CDR1 MNHEY, CDR2 SVGAGI. The CDR3 is 15 amino acids. The CDR3 sequence: CASSLSGSRNQPQNF. The CDR3 DNA follows: TGTGCCAGCAGTCTGTCAGGGTCCCGCAATCAGCCCCAGAATTTT.

V usage is TRBV5-1 and J usage is TRBJ1-5, with D uncertain. From germline, CDR1 is SGHRS and CDR2 YFSETQ. V was cut by 0 bases and J by 1 base, with 8 bases left in between. CDR3 length equals 15 residues. CDR3 coding DNA: TGCGCCAGCAGCTTGGGTACAGTGAGCAATCAGCCCCAGCATTTT. Amino acids: CASSLGTVSNQPQHF.